This entry is about one T cell receptor (beta chain). This specimen belongs to a study of response to subunit inactivated influenza vaccine. V lost 2 bases to trimming and J lost 6 bases, with 13 bases between them. Germline V gives CDR1 DFQATT, CDR2 SNEGSKA (reference sequence). This CDR3 has 13 residues. TCRdb called the RT-PCR reads again in MiXCR, with one record for every CDR3 protein. The data hold approximately 480,000 distinct CDR3 sequences, with roughly 9.7% observed a single time. The sequenced sample was PBMCs from blood, obtained roughly 45 days after vaccination. The receptor was isolated from a man between 45 and 60 years old who received an inactivated influenza vaccine. The rearrangement uses TRBV20-1 and TRBJ1-1; TRBD1 might be the D (5 bases). The CDR3 nucleotides are TGCAGTGCTAGATGGGGGGTAAACCCTGAAGCTTTCTTT. Its protein product is CSARWGVNPEAFF.